This T cell receptor beta chain was captured by sequencing in a study of T cells in localized non-small cell lung cancer. Trimming took 6 bases from V and 7 from J, leaving 22 bases between them. Germline loops: CDR1 MDHEN, CDR2 SYDVKM. This CDR3 spans 16 amino acids. Clones were sequenced by immunoSEQ multiplex PCR, and TCRdb holds only the in-frame ones, with some missing. The sample has 100,000 to 150,000 clones; roughly nine tenths are singletons. The sequence derives from a female donor of 60 years or more with stage I lung adenocarcinoma. The source was peripheral blood, collected before any cancer treatment. The chain joins TRBV28 to TRBJ1-5, with D possibly being TRBD1 (6 bases). The CDR3 reads CASRPIRTRGSQPQHF. The DNA for the CDR3 is TGTGCCAGCAGACCGATACGGACCAGGGGTTCGCAGCCCCAGCATTTT.